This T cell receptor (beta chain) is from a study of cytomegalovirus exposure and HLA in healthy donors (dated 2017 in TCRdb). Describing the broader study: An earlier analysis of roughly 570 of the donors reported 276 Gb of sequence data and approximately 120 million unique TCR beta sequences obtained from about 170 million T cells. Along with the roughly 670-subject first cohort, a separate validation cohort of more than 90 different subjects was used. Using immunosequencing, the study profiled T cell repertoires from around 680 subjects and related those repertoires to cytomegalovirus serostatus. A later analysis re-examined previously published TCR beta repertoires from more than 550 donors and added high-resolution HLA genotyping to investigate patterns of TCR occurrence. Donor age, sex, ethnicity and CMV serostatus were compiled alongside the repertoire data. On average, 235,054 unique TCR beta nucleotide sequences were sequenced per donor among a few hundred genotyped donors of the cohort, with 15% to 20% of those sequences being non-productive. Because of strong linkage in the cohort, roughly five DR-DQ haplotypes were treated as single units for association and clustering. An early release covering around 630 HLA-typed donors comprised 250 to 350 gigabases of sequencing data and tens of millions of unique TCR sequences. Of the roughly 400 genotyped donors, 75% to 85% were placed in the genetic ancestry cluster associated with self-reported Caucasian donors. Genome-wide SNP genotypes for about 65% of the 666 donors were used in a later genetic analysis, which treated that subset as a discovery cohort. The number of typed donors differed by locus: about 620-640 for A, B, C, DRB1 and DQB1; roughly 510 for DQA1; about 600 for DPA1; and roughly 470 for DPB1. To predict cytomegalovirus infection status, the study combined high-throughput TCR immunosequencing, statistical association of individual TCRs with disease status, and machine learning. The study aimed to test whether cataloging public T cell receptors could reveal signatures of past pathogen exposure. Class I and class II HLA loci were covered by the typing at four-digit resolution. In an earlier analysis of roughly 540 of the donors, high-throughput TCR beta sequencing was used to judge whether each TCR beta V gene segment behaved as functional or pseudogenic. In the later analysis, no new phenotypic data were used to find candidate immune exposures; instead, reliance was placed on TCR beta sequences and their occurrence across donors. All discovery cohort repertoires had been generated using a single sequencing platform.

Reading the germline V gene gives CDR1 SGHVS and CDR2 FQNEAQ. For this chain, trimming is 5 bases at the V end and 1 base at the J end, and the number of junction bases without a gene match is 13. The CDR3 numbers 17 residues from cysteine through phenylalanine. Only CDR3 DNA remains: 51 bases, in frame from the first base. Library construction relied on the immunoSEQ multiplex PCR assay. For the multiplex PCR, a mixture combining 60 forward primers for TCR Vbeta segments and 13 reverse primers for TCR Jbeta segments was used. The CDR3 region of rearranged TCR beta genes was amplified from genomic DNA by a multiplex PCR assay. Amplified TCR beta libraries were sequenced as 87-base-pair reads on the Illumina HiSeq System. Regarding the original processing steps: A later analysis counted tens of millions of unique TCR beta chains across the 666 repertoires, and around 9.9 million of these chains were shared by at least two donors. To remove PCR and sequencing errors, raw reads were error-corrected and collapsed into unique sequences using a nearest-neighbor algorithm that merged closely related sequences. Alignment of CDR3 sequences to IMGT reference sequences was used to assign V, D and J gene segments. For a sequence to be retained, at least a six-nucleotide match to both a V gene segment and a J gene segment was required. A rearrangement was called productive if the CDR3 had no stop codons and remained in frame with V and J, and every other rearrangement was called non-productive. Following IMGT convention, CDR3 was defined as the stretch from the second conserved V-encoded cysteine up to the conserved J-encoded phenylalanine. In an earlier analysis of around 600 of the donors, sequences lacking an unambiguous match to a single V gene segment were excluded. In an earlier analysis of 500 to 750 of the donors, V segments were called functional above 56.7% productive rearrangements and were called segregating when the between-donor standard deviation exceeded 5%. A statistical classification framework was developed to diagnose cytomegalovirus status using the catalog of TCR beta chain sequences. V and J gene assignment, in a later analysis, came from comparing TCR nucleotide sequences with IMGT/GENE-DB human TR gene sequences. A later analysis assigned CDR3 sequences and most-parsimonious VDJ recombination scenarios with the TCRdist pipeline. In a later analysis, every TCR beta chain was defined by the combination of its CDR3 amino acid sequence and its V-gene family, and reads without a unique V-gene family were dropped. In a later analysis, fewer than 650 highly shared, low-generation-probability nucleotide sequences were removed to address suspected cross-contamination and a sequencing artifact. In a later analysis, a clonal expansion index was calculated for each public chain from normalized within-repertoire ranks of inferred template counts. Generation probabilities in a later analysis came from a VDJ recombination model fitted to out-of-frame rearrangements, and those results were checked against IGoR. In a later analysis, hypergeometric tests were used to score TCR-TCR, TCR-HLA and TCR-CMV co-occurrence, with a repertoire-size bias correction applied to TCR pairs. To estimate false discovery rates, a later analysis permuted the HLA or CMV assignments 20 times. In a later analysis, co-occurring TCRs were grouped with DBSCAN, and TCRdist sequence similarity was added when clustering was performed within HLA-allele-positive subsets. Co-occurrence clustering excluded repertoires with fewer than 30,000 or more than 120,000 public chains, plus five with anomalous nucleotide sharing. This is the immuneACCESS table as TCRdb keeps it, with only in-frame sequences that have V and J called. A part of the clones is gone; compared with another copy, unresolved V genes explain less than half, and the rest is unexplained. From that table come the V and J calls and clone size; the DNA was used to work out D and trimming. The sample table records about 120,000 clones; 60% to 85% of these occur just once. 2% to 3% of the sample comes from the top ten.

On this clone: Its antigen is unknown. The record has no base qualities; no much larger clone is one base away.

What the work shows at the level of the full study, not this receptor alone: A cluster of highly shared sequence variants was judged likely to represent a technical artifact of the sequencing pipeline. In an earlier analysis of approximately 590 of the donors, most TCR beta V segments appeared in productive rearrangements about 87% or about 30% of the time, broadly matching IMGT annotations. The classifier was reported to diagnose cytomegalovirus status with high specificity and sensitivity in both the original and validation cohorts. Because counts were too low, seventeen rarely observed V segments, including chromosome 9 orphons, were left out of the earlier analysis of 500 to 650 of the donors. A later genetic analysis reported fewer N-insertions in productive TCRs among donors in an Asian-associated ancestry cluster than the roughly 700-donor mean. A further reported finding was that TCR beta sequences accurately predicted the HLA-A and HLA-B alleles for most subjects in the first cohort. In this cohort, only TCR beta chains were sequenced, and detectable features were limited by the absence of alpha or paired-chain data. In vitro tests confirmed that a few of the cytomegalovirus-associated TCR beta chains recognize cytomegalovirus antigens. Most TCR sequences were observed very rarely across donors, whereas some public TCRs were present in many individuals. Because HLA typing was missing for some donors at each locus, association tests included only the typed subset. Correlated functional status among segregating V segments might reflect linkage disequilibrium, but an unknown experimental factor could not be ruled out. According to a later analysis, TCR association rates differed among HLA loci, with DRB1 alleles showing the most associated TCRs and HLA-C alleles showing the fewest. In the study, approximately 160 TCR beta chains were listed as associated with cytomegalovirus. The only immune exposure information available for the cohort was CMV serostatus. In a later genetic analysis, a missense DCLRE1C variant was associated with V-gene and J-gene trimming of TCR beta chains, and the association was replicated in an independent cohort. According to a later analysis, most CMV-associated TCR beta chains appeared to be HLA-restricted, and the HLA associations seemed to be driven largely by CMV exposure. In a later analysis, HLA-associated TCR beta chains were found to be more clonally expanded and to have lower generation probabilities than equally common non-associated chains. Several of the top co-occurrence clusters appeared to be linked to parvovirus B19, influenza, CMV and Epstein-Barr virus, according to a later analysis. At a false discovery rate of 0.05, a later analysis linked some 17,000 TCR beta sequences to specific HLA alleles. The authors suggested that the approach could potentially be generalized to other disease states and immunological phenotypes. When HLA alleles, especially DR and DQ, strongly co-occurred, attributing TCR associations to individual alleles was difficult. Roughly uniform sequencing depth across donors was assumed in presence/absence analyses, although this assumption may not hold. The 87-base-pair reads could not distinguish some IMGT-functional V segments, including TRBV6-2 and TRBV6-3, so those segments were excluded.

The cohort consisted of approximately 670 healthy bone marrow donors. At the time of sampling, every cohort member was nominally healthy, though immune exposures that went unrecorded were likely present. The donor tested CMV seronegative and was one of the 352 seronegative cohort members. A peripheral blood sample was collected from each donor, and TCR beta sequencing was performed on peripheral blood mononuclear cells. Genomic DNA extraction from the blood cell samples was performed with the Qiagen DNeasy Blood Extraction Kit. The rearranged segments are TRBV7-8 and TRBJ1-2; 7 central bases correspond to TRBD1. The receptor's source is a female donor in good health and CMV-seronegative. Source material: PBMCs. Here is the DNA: TGTGCCAGCAGCCCCCGTACTACAGGGGACGTTAACTATGGCTACACCTTC. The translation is CASSPRTTGDVNYGYTF.